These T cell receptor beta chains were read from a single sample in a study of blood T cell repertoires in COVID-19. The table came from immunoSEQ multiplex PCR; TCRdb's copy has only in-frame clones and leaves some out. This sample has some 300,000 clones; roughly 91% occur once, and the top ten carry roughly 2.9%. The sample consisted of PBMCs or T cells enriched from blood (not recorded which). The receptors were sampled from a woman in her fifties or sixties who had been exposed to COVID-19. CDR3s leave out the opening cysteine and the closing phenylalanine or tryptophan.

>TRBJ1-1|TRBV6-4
ASSEGSGGTAF
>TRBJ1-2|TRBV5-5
ASSLGASGLYGYT
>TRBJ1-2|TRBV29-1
SVEEGARGYT
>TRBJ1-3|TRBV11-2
ASSPDSSGNTIY
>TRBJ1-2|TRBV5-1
ASRLQGDGQNYGYT
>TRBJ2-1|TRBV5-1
ASSADRAQYNEQF
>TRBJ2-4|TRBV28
ASSLLRLAGGPKNIQY
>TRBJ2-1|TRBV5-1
ASSLEPGLAVEQF
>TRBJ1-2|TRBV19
ASSIAVNYGYT
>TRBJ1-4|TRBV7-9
ASRTDRNPNEKLF
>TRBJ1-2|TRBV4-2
ASSQGTGPYYGYT
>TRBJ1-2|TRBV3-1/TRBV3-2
ASSQFSLAYGYT
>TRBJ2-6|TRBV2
ASTLGAGANVLT
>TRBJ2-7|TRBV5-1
ASSRTGLPYEQY
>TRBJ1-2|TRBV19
ASSIQRQGSYGYT
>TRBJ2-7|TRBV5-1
ASSLGGGTYEQY
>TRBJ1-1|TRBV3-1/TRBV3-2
ASSQSGRED
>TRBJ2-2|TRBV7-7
ASSPFGGLNTGELF
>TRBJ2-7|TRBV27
ASSLSASLRGIREQY
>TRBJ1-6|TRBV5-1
ASSSRETYNSPLH
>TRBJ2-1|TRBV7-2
ASSLLAAYNEQF
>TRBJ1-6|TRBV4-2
ASSQDRPGQGLADSPLH
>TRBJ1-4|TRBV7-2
ASSRGGSTTNEKLF
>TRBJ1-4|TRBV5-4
ASSLAGKQGEKLF
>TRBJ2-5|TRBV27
ASSLGRGQTQY
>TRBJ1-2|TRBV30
AWSVSKGNYGYT
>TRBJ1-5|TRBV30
AWSVLENQPQH
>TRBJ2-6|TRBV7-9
ASRNTGGTGANVLT
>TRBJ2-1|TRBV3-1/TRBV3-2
ASSNLGTGAYNEQF
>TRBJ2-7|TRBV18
ASSPVRGELSYEQY
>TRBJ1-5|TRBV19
ASSAMREDRGRYGQPQH
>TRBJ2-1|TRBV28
ASSPRTGGLGNEQF
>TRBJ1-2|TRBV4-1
ASSQAGTGGVSYGYT
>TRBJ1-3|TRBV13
ASSEQGLPLSGNTIY
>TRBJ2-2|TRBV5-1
ASSSRKQGEQGELF
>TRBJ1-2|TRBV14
ASSPLGAGGNYGYT
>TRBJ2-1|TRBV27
ASSRDFRTSGAYNEQF
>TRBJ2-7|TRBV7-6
ASSLDPGTGRYEQY
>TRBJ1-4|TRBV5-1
ASSQIQDTKLF
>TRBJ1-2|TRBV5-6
ASSHLRARVGFGYT
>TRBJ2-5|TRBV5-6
ASSLVSRYQETQY
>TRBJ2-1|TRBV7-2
ASSLGPQIAGALDEQF
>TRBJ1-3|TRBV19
ASSLVGNTIY
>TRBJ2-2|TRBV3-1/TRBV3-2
ASSRLAGANTGELF
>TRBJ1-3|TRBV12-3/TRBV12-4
ASSPQGYTIY